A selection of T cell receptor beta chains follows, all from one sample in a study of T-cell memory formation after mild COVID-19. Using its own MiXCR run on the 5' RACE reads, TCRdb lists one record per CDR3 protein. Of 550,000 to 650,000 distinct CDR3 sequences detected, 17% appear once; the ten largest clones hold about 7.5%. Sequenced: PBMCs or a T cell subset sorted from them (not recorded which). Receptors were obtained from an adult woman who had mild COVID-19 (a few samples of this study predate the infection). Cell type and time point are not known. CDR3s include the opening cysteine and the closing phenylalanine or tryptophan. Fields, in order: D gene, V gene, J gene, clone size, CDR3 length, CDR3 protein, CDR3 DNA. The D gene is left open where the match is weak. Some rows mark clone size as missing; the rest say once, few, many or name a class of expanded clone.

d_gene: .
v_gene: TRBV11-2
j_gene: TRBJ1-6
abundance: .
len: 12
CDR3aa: CASSLWDSPLHF
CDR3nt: TGTGCCAGCAGCTTATGGGATTCACCCCTCCACTTT

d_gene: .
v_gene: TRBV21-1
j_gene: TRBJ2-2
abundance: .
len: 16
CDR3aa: CASSKEGRGCTGELFF
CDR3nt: TGTGCCAGCAGCAAAGAGGGCAGGGGTTGCACCGGGGAGCTGTTTTTT

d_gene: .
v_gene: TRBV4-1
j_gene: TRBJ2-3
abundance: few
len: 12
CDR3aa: CASSQGMDTQYF
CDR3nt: TGCGCCAGCAGCCAAGGGATGGATACGCAGTATTTT

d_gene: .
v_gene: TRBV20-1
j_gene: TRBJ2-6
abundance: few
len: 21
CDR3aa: CSARTPLTSRTVFSGANVLTF
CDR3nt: TGCAGTGCTAGAACACCCCTTACCAGCCGGACAGTCTTCTCTGGGGCCAACGTCCTGACTTTC

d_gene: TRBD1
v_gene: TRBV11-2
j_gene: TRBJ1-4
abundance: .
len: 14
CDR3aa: CASRLDRESEKLFF
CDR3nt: TGTGCCAGCAGACTAGACAGGGAAAGTGAAAAACTGTTTTTT

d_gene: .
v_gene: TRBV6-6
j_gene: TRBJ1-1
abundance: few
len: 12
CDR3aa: CASLLRDTEAFF
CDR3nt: TGTGCCAGTCTACTCCGGGACACTGAAGCTTTCTTT

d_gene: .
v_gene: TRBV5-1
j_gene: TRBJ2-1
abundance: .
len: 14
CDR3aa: CASSLAASQETQFF
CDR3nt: TGCGCCAGCAGCTTGGCGGCTAGCCAAGAGACCCAGTTCTTC

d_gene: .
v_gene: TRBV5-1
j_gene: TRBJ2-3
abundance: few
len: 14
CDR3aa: CASSLESDTDTQYF
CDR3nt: TGCGCCAGCAGCTTGGAATCGGACACAGATACGCAGTATTTT

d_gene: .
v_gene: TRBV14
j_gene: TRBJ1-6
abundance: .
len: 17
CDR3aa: CASSRESGTVYNSPLHF
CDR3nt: TGTGCCAGCAGCCGCGAATCCGGGACCGTCTATAATTCACCCCTCCACTTT

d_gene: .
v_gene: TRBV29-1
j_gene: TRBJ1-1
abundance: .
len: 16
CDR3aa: CSVAGRDLYENTEAFF
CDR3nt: TGCAGCGTCGCAGGCCGGGACTTGTATGAGAACACTGAAGCTTTCTTT

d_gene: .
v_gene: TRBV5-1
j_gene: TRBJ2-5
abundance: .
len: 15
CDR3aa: CASSLPPSAQETQYF
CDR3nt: TGCGCCAGCAGCTTGCCCCCCAGTGCCCAAGAGACCCAGTACTTC

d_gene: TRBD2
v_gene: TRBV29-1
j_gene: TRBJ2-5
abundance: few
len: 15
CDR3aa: CSSVLGLAGSETQYF
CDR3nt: TGCAGCTCAGTTTTAGGACTAGCGGGATCAGAGACCCAGTACTTC

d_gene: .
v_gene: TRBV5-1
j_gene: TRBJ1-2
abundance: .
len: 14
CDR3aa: CASSLDGGVYGYTF
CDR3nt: TGCGCCAGCAGCTTGGATGGGGGAGTCTATGGCTACACCTTC

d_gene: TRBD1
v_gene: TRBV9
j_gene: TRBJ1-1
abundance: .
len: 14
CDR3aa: CASSVGQGHTEAFF
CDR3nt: TGTGCCAGCAGCGTCGGACAGGGGCACACTGAAGCTTTCTTT

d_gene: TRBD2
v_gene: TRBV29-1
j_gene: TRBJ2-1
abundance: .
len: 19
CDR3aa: CSVDRSLAGFTSSYNEQFF
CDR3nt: TGCAGCGTTGATCGCTCGCTAGCGGGTTTTACGAGCTCCTACAATGAGCAGTTCTTC

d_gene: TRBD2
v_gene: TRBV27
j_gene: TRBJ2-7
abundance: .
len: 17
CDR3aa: CASSGGLAGVFIYEQYF
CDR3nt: TGTGCCAGCAGTGGGGGACTAGCGGGAGTATTTATCTACGAGCAGTACTTC

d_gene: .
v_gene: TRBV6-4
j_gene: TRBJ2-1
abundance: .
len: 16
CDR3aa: CASSAQTQSSYNEQFF
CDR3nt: TGTGCCAGCAGCGCACAGACCCAAAGCTCCTACAATGAGCAGTTCTTC

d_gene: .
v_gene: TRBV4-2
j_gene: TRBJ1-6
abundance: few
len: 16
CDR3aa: CASSQEGGGSNSPLHF
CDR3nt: TGTGCCAGCAGCCAAGAGGGCGGGGGAAGTAACTCACCCCTCCACTTT

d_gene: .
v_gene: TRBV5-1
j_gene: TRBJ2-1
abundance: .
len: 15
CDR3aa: CASSTAGFLYNEQFF
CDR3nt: TGCGCCAGCAGCACCGCGGGATTCCTATACAATGAGCAGTTCTTC

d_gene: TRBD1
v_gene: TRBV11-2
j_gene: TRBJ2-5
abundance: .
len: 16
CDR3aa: CASSLALGQGEETQYF
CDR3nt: TGTGCCAGCAGCCTAGCCCTGGGACAGGGGGAAGAGACCCAGTACTTC

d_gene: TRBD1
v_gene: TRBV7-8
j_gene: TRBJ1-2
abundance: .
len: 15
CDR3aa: CASSPRPGQFYGYTF
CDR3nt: TGTGCCAGCAGCCCTAGGCCGGGACAGTTCTATGGCTACACCTTC

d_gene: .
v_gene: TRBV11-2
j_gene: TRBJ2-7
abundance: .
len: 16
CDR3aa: CASSLVAVGGANEQYF
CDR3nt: TGTGCCAGCAGCTTAGTAGCCGTCGGGGGAGCTAACGAGCAGTACTTC

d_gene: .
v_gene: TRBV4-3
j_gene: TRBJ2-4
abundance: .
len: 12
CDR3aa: CASSQGANIQYF
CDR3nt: TGCGCCAGCAGCCAAGGGGCAAACATTCAGTACTTC

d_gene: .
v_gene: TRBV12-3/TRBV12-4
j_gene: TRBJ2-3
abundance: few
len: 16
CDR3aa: CASGLLLARGTDTQYF
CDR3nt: TGTGCCAGCGGTTTACTGCTGGCGAGGGGCACAGATACGCAGTATTTT

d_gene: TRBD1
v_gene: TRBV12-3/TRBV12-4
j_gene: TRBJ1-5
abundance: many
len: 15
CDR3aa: CASSSRQGSSQPQHF
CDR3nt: TGTGCCAGCAGTTCCCGACAGGGGTCTTCGCAGCCCCAGCATTTT

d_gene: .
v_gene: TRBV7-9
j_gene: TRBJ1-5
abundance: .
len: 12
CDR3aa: CASSLPSGPQHF
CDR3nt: TGTGCCAGCAGCTTACCATCAGGGCCCCAGCATTTT

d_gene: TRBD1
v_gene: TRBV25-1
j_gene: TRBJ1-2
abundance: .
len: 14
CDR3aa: CASSERDRVYGYTF
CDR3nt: TGTGCCAGCAGTGAAAGGGACAGGGTCTATGGCTACACCTTC

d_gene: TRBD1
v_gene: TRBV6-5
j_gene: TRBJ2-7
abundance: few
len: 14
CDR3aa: CASHGQAFTYEQYF
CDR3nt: TGTGCCAGCCACGGACAGGCCTTCACCTACGAGCAGTACTTC

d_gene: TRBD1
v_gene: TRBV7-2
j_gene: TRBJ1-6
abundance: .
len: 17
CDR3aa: CASSLQLGQSYNSPLHF
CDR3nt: TGTGCCAGCAGCCTCCAACTGGGACAGAGCTATAATTCACCCCTCCACTTT

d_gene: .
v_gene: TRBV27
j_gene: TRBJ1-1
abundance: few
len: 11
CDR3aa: CASGSGVGAFF
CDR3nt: TGTGCCAGCGGATCAGGGGTGGGAGCTTTCTTT

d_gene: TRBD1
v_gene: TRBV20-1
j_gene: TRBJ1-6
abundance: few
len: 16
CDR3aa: CSARGQGGTYNSPLHF
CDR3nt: TGCAGTGCTAGAGGGCAGGGGGGTACCTATAATTCACCCCTCCACTTT

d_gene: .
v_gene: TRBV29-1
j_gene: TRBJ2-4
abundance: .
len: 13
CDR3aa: CSVVWVTENIQYF
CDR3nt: TGCAGCGTTGTATGGGTGACGGAAAACATTCAGTACTTC

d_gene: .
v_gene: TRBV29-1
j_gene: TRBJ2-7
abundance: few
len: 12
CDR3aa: CSVERDGYEQYF
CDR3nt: TGCAGCGTTGAGCGTGATGGCTACGAGCAGTACTTC

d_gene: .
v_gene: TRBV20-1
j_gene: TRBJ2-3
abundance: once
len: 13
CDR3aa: CSLARPSTDTQYF
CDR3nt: TGCAGTCTGGCCCGCCCTAGCACAGATACGCAGTATTTT

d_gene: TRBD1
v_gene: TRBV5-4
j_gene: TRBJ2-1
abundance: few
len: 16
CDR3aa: CASSLGGTESYNEQFF
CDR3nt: TGTGCCAGCAGCTTGGGAGGGACAGAGTCCTACAATGAGCAGTTCTTC

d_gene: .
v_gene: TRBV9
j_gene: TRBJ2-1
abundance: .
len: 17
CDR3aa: CASSVDPLLGPGNEQFF
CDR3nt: TGTGCCAGCAGCGTAGACCCCTTATTGGGGCCCGGCAATGAGCAGTTCTTC

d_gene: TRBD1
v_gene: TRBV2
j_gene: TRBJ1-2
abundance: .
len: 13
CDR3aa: CASRAETGNGYTF
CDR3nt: TGTGCCAGCAGAGCTGAGACAGGGAATGGCTACACCTTC